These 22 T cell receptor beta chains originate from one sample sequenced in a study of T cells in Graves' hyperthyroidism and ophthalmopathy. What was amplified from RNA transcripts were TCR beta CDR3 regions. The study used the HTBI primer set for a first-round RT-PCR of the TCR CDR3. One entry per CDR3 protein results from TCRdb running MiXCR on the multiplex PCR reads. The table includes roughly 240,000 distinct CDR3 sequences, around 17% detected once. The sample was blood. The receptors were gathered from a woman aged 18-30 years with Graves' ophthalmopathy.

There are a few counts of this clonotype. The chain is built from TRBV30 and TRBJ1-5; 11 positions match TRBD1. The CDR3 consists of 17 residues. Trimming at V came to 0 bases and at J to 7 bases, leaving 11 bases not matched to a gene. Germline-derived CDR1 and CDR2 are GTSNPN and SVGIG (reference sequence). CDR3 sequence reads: CAWSVRGTGGSRQPQHF. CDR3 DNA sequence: TGTGCCTGGAGTGTACGCGGGACAGGGGGAAGTCGGCAGCCCCAGCATTTT.

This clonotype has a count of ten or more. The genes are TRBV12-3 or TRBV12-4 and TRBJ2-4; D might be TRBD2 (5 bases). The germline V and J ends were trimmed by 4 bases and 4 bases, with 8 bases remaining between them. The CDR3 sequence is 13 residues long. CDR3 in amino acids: CASSWTEKNIQYF. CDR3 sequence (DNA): TGTGCCAGCAGTTGGACTGAAAAAAACATTCAGTACTTC.

CDR3 in DNA: TGTGCCAGTTTGACTAGCGTAGGCGCGAACACCGGGGAGCTGTTTTTT. Amino acid sequence: CASLTSVGANTGELFF. This rearrangement joins TRBV28 to TRBJ2-2; 8 positions agree with TRBD2. Germline CDR1 MDHEN, CDR2 SYDVKM. The CDR3 is 16 residues long. V lost 9 bases to trimming and J lost 0 bases; unmatched junction nucleotides: 9.

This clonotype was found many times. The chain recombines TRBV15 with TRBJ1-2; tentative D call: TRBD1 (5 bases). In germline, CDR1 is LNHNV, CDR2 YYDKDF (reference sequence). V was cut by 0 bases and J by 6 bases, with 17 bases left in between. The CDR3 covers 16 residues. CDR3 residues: CATSRDRRSRADGYTF. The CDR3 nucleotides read TGTGCCACCAGCAGAGATCGACGCAGCAGGGCAGATGGCTACACCTTC.

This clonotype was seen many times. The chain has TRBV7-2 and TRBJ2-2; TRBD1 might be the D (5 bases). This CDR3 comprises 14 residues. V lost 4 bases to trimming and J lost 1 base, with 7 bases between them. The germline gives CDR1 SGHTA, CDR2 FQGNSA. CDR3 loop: CASSSTVNTGELFF. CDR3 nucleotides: TGTGCCAGCAGCTCGACAGTGAACACCGGGGAGCTGTTTTTT.

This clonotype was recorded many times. This CDR3 reads CSARLSSGAPPGEQYF. In nucleotides, the CDR3 is TGCAGTGCTAGGCTTTCTAGCGGGGCGCCACCCGGCGAGCAGTACTTC. The rearrangement joins TRBV20-1 to TRBJ2-7, with 9 bases lining up with TRBD2. The CDR3 totals 16 residues. In germline, CDR1 is DFQATT, CDR2 SNEGSKA (reference sequence). V was pared by 3 bases and J by 6 bases, with 15 bases of the junction left unmatched.

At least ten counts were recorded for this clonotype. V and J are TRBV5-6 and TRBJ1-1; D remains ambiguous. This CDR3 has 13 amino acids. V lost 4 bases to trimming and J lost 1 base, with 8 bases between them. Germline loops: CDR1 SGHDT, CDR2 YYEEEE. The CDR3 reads CASSLKPNTEAFF. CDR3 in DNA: TGTGCCAGCAGCCTGAAGCCGAACACTGAAGCTTTCTTT.

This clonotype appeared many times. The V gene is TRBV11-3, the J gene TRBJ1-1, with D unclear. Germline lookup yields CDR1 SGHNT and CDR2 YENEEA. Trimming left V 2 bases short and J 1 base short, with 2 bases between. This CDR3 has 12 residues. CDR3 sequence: CASSLSNTEAFF. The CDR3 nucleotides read TGTGCCAGCAGCTTATCGAACACTGAAGCTTTCTTT.

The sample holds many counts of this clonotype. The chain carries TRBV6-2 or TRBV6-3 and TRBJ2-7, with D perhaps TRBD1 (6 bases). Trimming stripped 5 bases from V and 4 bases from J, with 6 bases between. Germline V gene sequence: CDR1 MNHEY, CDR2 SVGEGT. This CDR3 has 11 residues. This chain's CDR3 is CASSDRYEQYF. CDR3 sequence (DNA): TGTGCCAGCAGTGACAGGTACGAGCAGTACTTC.

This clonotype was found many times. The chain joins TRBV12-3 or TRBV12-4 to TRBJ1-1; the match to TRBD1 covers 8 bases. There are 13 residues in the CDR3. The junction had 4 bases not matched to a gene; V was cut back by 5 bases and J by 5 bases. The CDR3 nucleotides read TGTGCCAGCAGTCCCAGGGGGCGAACTGAAGCTTTCTTT. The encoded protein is CASSPRGRTEAFF.

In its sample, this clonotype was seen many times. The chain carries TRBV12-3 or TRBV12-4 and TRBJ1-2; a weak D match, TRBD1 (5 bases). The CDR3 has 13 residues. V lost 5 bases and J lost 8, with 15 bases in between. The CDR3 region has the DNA TGTGCCAGCAGTGACGCAGGGTGGGGAGGCTACACCTTC. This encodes CASSDAGWGGYTF.

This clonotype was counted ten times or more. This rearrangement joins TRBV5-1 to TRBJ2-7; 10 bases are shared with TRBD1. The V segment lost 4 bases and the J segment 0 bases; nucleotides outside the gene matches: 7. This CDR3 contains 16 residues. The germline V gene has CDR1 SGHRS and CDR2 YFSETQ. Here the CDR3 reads CASSPRTGGSSYEQYF. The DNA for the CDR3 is TGCGCCAGCAGCCCCCGGACAGGGGGTAGCTCCTACGAGCAGTACTTC.

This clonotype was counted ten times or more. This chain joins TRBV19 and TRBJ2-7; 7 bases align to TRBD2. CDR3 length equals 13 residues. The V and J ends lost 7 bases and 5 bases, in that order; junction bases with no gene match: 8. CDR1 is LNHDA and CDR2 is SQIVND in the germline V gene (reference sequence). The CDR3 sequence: CASMRTGRDEQYF. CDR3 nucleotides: TGTGCCAGTATGCGGACGGGGAGGGACGAGCAGTACTTC.

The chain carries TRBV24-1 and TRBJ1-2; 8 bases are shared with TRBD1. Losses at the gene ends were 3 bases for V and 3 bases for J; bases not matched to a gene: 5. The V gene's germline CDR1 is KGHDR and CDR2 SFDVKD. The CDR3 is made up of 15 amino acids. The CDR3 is CATSDTGTGYYGYTF. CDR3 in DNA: TGTGCCACCAGTGATACCGGGACAGGCTACTATGGCTACACCTTC.

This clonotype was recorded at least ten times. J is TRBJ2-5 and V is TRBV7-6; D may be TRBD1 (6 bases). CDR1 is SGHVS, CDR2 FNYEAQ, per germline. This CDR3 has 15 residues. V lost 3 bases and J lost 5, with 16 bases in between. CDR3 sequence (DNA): TGTGCCAGCAGCTTTGAACAGGGATCTAGGGAGACCCAGTACTTC. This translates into CASSFEQGSRETQYF.

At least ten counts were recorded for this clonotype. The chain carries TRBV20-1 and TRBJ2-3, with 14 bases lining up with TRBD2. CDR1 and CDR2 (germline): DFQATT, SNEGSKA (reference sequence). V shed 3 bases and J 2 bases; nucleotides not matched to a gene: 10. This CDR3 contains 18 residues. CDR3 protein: CSARAGTSGRGVTDTQYF. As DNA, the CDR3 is TGCAGTGCTAGGGCCGGGACTAGCGGGAGAGGAGTCACAGATACGCAGTATTTT.

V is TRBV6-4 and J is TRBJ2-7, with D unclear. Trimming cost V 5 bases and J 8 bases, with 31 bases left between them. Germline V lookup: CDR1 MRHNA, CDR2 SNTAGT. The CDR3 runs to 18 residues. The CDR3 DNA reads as TGTGCCAGCAGTACTACCTCCATCGCGTTGGGTGCGCCTCCCCAGCAGTACTTC. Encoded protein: CASSTTSIALGAPPQQYF.

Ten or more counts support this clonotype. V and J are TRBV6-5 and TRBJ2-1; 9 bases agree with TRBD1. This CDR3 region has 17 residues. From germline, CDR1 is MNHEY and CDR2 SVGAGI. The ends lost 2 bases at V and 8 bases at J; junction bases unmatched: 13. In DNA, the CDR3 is TGTGCCAGCAGTTACCTCCCCTCCGGGACAGGGCGCGATGAGCAGTTCTTC. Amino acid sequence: CASSYLPSGTGRDEQFF.

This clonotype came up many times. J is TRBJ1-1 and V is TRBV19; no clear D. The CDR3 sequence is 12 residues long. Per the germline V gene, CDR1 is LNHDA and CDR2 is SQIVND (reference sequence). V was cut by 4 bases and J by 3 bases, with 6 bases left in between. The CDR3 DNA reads TGTGCCAGTAGTACACAGTACACTGAAGCTTTCTTT. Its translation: CASSTQYTEAFF.

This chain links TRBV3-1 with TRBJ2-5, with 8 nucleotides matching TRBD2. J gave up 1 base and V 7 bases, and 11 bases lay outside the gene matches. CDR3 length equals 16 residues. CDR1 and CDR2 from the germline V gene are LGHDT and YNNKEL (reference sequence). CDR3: CASTLGSGGSQETQYF. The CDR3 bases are TGTGCCAGCACCCTCGGGAGCGGGGGTAGCCAAGAGACCCAGTACTTC.

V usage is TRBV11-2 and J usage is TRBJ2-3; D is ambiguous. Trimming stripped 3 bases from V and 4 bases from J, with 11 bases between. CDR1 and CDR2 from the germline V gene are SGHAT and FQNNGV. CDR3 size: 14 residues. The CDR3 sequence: CASSFGGPADTQYF. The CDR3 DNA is TGTGCCAGCAGCTTCGGCGGCCCTGCAGATACGCAGTATTTT.

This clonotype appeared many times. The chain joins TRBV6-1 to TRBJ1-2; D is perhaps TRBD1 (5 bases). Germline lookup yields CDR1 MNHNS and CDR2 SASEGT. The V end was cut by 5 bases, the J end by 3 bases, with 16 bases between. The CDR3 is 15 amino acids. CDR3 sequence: CASSKQATGDYGYTF. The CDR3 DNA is TGTGCCAGCAGTAAACAGGCTACCGGGGACTATGGCTACACCTTC.